Listed below are T cell receptor beta chains from one sample, sequenced in a study of spatial heterogeneity in lung cancer. TCRdb re-called the 5' RACE reads through MiXCR, storing one row per CDR3 protein. This sample has about 13,000 distinct CDR3 sequences, with over 3% found just once. Material: lung tumor tissue, obtained at surgery. The receptors stem from a male donor with early-stage non-small cell lung cancer. The CDR3 runs from the conserved cysteine through the conserved F or W. Fields, in order: J gene, CDR3 length, V gene, D gene, clone size, CDR3 DNA, CDR3 protein. A D gene is named only where the DNA matches it firmly. Expanded clones are given a class, and other clones once, few, many or no size at all.

j_gene: TRBJ2-3; len: 16; v_gene: TRBV7-6; d_gene: .; abundance: many; CDR3nt: TGTGCCAGCAGCCGGCAGACAGCGAGGGGCACAGATACGCAGTATTTT; CDR3aa: CASSRQTARGTDTQYF
j_gene: TRBJ2-4; len: 14; v_gene: TRBV20-1; d_gene: .; abundance: many; CDR3nt: TGCAGTGCTAGAGATCAGGGGGGCCCAAACATTCAGTACTTC; CDR3aa: CSARDQGGPNIQYF
j_gene: TRBJ2-2; len: 16; v_gene: TRBV5-5; d_gene: TRBD1; abundance: many; CDR3nt: TGTGCCAGCAGCAGGACAGGGGGCTTAGGTACCGGGGAGCTGTTTTTT; CDR3aa: CASSRTGGLGTGELFF
j_gene: TRBJ1-1; len: 15; v_gene: TRBV7-2; d_gene: .; abundance: many; CDR3nt: TGTGCCAGCAGCCAAAGGGGGGGGGGAGACGCTGAAGCTTTCTTT; CDR3aa: CASSQRGGGDAEAFF
j_gene: TRBJ1-2; len: 11; v_gene: TRBV7-9; d_gene: .; abundance: many; CDR3nt: TGTGCCAGCAGCATAAGAGATGGCTACACCTTC; CDR3aa: CASSIRDGYTF
j_gene: TRBJ2-1; len: 17; v_gene: TRBV7-7; d_gene: TRBD1; abundance: few; CDR3nt: TGTGCCAGCAGCTTAGCGCTGGGGACAGGGGGTAACGATGAGCAGTTCTTC; CDR3aa: CASSLALGTGGNDEQFF
j_gene: TRBJ1-2; len: 15; v_gene: TRBV28; d_gene: .; abundance: many; CDR3nt: TGTGCCAGCAGTTTTGCGGCAGCCGCGCTCTACGGCTACACCTTC; CDR3aa: CASSFAAAALYGYTF
j_gene: TRBJ2-7; len: 13; v_gene: TRBV18; d_gene: .; abundance: many; CDR3nt: TGTGCCAGCTCACCAGATCCGGCCCTCGAGCAGTACTTC; CDR3aa: CASSPDPALEQYF
j_gene: TRBJ2-7; len: 11; v_gene: TRBV30; d_gene: TRBD2; abundance: many; CDR3nt: TGTGCCTGGGGACGGGGGGACGAGCAGTACTTC; CDR3aa: CAWGRGDEQYF
j_gene: TRBJ1-4; len: 13; v_gene: TRBV5-1; d_gene: .; abundance: many; CDR3nt: TGCGCCAGCAGCGACGAAGCTAATGAAAAACTGTTTTTT; CDR3aa: CASSDEANEKLFF
j_gene: TRBJ2-3; len: 14; v_gene: TRBV7-2; d_gene: TRBD1; abundance: many; CDR3nt: TGTGCCAGCAGGCCCAACAGGGGGCTCGATACGCAGTATTTT; CDR3aa: CASRPNRGLDTQYF
j_gene: TRBJ2-1; len: 16; v_gene: TRBV20-1; d_gene: .; abundance: medium-sized; CDR3nt: TGCAGTGCTAGGCCTTTTACAGGGATCACCTACAATGAGCAGTTCTTC; CDR3aa: CSARPFTGITYNEQFF
j_gene: TRBJ1-4; len: 14; v_gene: TRBV6-6; d_gene: .; abundance: many; CDR3nt: TGTGCCAGCAGTCACCCTTGGGGTAATGAAAAACTGTTTTTT; CDR3aa: CASSHPWGNEKLFF
j_gene: TRBJ2-7; len: 14; v_gene: TRBV2; d_gene: .; abundance: many; CDR3nt: TGTGCCGGGACGGAACAGGGACCGGCCAAGACGCAGTACTTC; CDR3aa: CAGTEQGPAKTQYF
j_gene: TRBJ2-5; len: 14; v_gene: TRBV18; d_gene: .; abundance: many; CDR3nt: TGTGCCAGCTCACCGGGACGGATCCAAGAGACCCAGTACTTC; CDR3aa: CASSPGRIQETQYF
j_gene: TRBJ2-3; len: 15; v_gene: TRBV3-1; d_gene: TRBD2; abundance: many; CDR3nt: TGTGCCAGCAGCCAAGCGGGGGGTCCAGGTGATACGCAGTATTTT; CDR3aa: CASSQAGGPGDTQYF
j_gene: TRBJ2-5; len: 13; v_gene: TRBV30; d_gene: .; abundance: many; CDR3nt: TGTGCCTTTTCCCCCGACGGGCGGAAGACCCAGTACTTC; CDR3aa: CAFSPDGRKTQYF
j_gene: TRBJ2-5; len: 13; v_gene: TRBV20-1; d_gene: .; abundance: many; CDR3nt: TGCAGTGCTAGATCGTGGGTAGGGGAGACCCAGTACTTC; CDR3aa: CSARSWVGETQYF
j_gene: TRBJ2-5; len: 13; v_gene: TRBV7-3; d_gene: .; abundance: few; CDR3nt: TGTGCCAGCAGCTCCGGGGGAGGAGAGACCCAGTACTTC; CDR3aa: CASSSGGGETQYF
j_gene: TRBJ1-5; len: 17; v_gene: TRBV20-1; d_gene: .; abundance: many; CDR3nt: TGCAGTGCTAGAGTCTCCAGGGAGGGCTATAGCAATCAGCCCCAGCATTTT; CDR3aa: CSARVSREGYSNQPQHF
j_gene: TRBJ2-1; len: 16; v_gene: TRBV7-2; d_gene: .; abundance: many; CDR3nt: TGTGCCAGCAGCCAAGAAACGGGGCGGGGAGGGGGTGAGCAGTTCTTC; CDR3aa: CASSQETGRGGGEQFF
j_gene: TRBJ1-3; len: 16; v_gene: TRBV7-8; d_gene: .; abundance: many; CDR3nt: TGTGCCAGCAGCTTACGAGGTGCGACGTCTGGAAACACCATATATTTT; CDR3aa: CASSLRGATSGNTIYF
j_gene: TRBJ2-3; len: 14; v_gene: TRBV7-9; d_gene: TRBD1; abundance: many; CDR3nt: TGTGCCAGCAGCCACAGGGGTTGGCCAGATACGCAGTATTTT; CDR3aa: CASSHRGWPDTQYF
j_gene: TRBJ2-1; len: 17; v_gene: TRBV3-1; d_gene: .; abundance: many; CDR3nt: TGTGCCAGCAGCCAAGATCTAAGGGGACCTATTTACAATGAGCAGTTCTTC; CDR3aa: CASSQDLRGPIYNEQFF
j_gene: TRBJ2-6; len: 15; v_gene: TRBV12-3/TRBV12-4; d_gene: .; abundance: many; CDR3nt: TGTGCCAGCAGTTTAGCTAGCGTTGGGGCCAACGTCCTGACTTTC; CDR3aa: CASSLASVGANVLTF
j_gene: TRBJ2-3; len: 15; v_gene: TRBV5-1; d_gene: TRBD1; abundance: .; CDR3nt: TGCGCCAGCAGCTTGGCTTCGGACAGGGTGGATACGCAGTATTTT; CDR3aa: CASSLASDRVDTQYF
j_gene: TRBJ1-5; len: 16; v_gene: TRBV12-3/TRBV12-4; d_gene: .; abundance: many; CDR3nt: TGTGCCAGCAGTTTAGCAATCTACAGGCCCAATCAGCCCCAGCATTTT; CDR3aa: CASSLAIYRPNQPQHF
j_gene: TRBJ2-7; len: 15; v_gene: TRBV11-3; d_gene: TRBD1; abundance: many; CDR3nt: TGTGCCAGCAGCTTCCAGGACAGGGGCAGGTACGAGCAGTACTTC; CDR3aa: CASSFQDRGRYEQYF
j_gene: TRBJ2-6; len: 16; v_gene: TRBV6-2/TRBV6-3; d_gene: TRBD1; abundance: many; CDR3nt: TGTGCCAGCAGTACCGGACAGGCGTCTGGGGCCAACGTCCTGACTTTC; CDR3aa: CASSTGQASGANVLTF
j_gene: TRBJ1-4; len: 15; v_gene: TRBV7-2; d_gene: .; abundance: many; CDR3nt: TGTGCCAGCAGCCTAAGCCGGGGCGGAAGCGAAAAACTGTTTTTT; CDR3aa: CASSLSRGGSEKLFF
j_gene: TRBJ2-1; len: 13; v_gene: TRBV7-2; d_gene: TRBD2; abundance: many; CDR3nt: TGTGCCAGCAGCTTCCGGGGGGACAATGAGCAGTTCTTC; CDR3aa: CASSFRGDNEQFF
j_gene: TRBJ2-2; len: 15; v_gene: TRBV7-7; d_gene: TRBD1; abundance: few; CDR3nt: TGTGCTAGCAGCCCCAGGACAGGGTCCACCGGGGAGCTGTTTTTT; CDR3aa: CASSPRTGSTGELFF
j_gene: TRBJ2-7; len: 15; v_gene: TRBV6-2/TRBV6-3; d_gene: .; abundance: many; CDR3nt: TGTGCCAGCAGTTACCCCGGGACCGAAACCTACGAGCAGTACTTC; CDR3aa: CASSYPGTETYEQYF
j_gene: TRBJ1-6; len: 17; v_gene: TRBV10-2; d_gene: TRBD1; abundance: many; CDR3nt: TGCGCCAGCAGTGAACATACGGACAGGGGAAAGGGCTCACCCCTCCACTTT; CDR3aa: CASSEHTDRGKGSPLHF
j_gene: TRBJ1-5; len: 14; v_gene: TRBV7-2; d_gene: .; abundance: many; CDR3nt: TGTGCCAGCAGCCCTGGACATAGCAATCAGCCCCAGCATTTT; CDR3aa: CASSPGHSNQPQHF
j_gene: TRBJ1-5; len: 14; v_gene: TRBV6-6; d_gene: .; abundance: many; CDR3nt: TGTGCCAGCAGTTACCGAGGGGTAGCTGAGCCCCAGCATTTT; CDR3aa: CASSYRGVAEPQHF
j_gene: TRBJ1-2; len: 12; v_gene: TRBV12-3/TRBV12-4; d_gene: .; abundance: few; CDR3nt: TGTGCCAGCAGGTCCGGGACAAATGGCTACACCTTC; CDR3aa: CASRSGTNGYTF
j_gene: TRBJ2-1; len: 15; v_gene: TRBV29-1; d_gene: TRBD1; abundance: many; CDR3nt: TGCAGCCTTGGGTCCGGGACAGGACCCTACAATGAGCAGTTCTTC; CDR3aa: CSLGSGTGPYNEQFF
j_gene: TRBJ1-2; len: 13; v_gene: TRBV12-3/TRBV12-4; d_gene: .; abundance: many; CDR3nt: TGTGCCAGCAGTCCCGGGACGGTTGTCGGCTACACCTTC; CDR3aa: CASSPGTVVGYTF
j_gene: TRBJ2-2; len: 14; v_gene: TRBV27; d_gene: .; abundance: .; CDR3nt: TGTGCCAGCCGGGTCCATACGCACACCGGGGAGCTGTTTTTT; CDR3aa: CASRVHTHTGELFF
j_gene: TRBJ2-1; len: 13; v_gene: TRBV5-6; d_gene: .; abundance: medium-sized; CDR3nt: TGTGCCAGCAGCTTGGTAGGTTACAATGAGCAGTTCTTC; CDR3aa: CASSLVGYNEQFF
j_gene: TRBJ1-2; len: 15; v_gene: TRBV4-1; d_gene: .; abundance: many; CDR3nt: TGCGCCAGCAGCCAAGATCCCCGACGGTCCTATGGCTACACCTTC; CDR3aa: CASSQDPRRSYGYTF
j_gene: TRBJ1-2; len: 12; v_gene: TRBV20-1; d_gene: .; abundance: many; CDR3nt: TGCAGTGCACTGACAGGTGTATACGGCTACACCTTC; CDR3aa: CSALTGVYGYTF
j_gene: TRBJ2-3; len: 15; v_gene: TRBV7-8; d_gene: TRBD2; abundance: few; CDR3nt: TGTGCCAGCAGCCCGAAGCGGGGGGACACAGATACGCAGTATTTT; CDR3aa: CASSPKRGDTDTQYF
j_gene: TRBJ2-7; len: 15; v_gene: TRBV30; d_gene: TRBD1; abundance: many; CDR3nt: TGTGCCTGGAGTGTACGAGGGACAGGGGTCCACGAGCAGTACTTC; CDR3aa: CAWSVRGTGVHEQYF
j_gene: TRBJ1-5; len: 13; v_gene: TRBV30; d_gene: .; abundance: few; CDR3nt: TGTGCCTGGACAAGAGGCGACGGTCAGCCCCAGCATTTT; CDR3aa: CAWTRGDGQPQHF
j_gene: TRBJ1-1; len: 14; v_gene: TRBV20-1; d_gene: .; abundance: many; CDR3nt: TGCAGTGCTCCCAGGTCGGTCAGAAGGACTGAAGCTTTCTTT; CDR3aa: CSAPRSVRRTEAFF